The clone carrying this T cell receptor beta chain has a count of ten or more. Its antigen is still unknown. TCR alpha and beta CDR3 regions were amplified from RNA using iRepertoire nested multiplex PCR. Input was about 100-450 ng of tissue mRNA or PBMC total RNA. TCRdb re-called the multiplex PCR reads through MiXCR, storing one row per CDR3 protein. The sample has fewer than 500,000 distinct CDR3 sequences, more than 35% seen once; the top ten hold around 12%. The record originates from a study of glioma-infiltrating T cells. Study context: Sequencing aimed for roughly 4.5- to 11-fold coverage of about a million peripheral T cells. The study's findings and limits: A blood CDR3 motif signature was depleted in highly divergent patients. Gliomas, especially low-grade, showed above-expected tissue-blood divergence; non-neoplastic patients showed below.

Germline V gene lookup returns CDR1 MNHEY and CDR2 SMNVEV (reference sequence). The V segment lost 6 bases and the J segment 0 bases; nucleotides outside the gene matches: 7. The CDR3 is 15 residues long. The material sequenced was glioma tissue, nonneoplastic brain tissue, or PBMCs (not recorded which). This receptor was taken from a human donor with low-grade glioma or glioblastoma, undergoing nonglioma brain surgery, or in good health (not recorded which). The genes are TRBV27 and TRBJ1-2; 7 bases are a match to TRBD1. This CDR3 reads CASRPTGTANYGYTF. CDR3 sequence (DNA): TGTGCCAGCAGACCTACCGGGACAGCTAACTATGGCTACACCTTC.